These 22 T cell receptor beta chains originate from one sample sequenced in a study of blood T cell repertoires in COVID-19. Repertoires were generated with immunoSEQ multiplex PCR, while TCRdb's copy carries only in-frame clones and drops some. The sample consists of some 95,000 clones, approximately 90% of them appearing once. Sequencing was performed on peripheral blood. The receptors come from a human donor with active COVID-19. The donor label of this sample is uncertain.

DNA for the CDR3: TGTGCCATCAGTGGGGTTAGCGGGGAAGAGACCCAGTACTTC. Residues: CAISGVSGEETQYF. V usage is TRBV10-3 and J usage is TRBJ2-5; 8 bases are shared with TRBD2. In germline, CDR1 is ENHRY, CDR2 SYGVKD. The CDR3 has 14 residues. Losses at the gene ends were 4 bases for V and 3 bases for J; bases not matched to a gene: 4.

The chain links TRBV7-8 to TRBJ1-2, with D uncertain. Trimming took 5 bases from V and 8 from J, leaving 12 bases between them. The CDR3 is 12 residues long. The germline gives CDR1 SGHVS, CDR2 FQNEAQ. CDR3 sequence reads: CASSPRERGYTF. CDR3 in DNA: TGTGCCAGCAGCCCGCGGGAGCGCGGCTACACCTTC.

V gene TRBV4-1 combines with J gene TRBJ1-2, with 10 nucleotides matching TRBD1. Germline V gene lookup returns CDR1 MGHRA and CDR2 YSYEKL. The CDR3 runs to 16 residues. V trimming: 1 base; J trimming: 4 bases; junction bases outside the gene matches: 6. The CDR3 bases are TGCGCCAGCAGCCAAGTACCGGGACAGGGGACCTATGGCTACACCTTC. It yields the protein CASSQVPGQGTYGYTF.

The chain employs TRBV19 and TRBJ1-4; D gene unclear. Germline-derived CDR1 and CDR2 are LNHDA and SQIVND (reference sequence). The CDR3 runs 15 residues. V was trimmed by 5 bases and J by 0 bases, leaving 10 bases between them. CDR3 amino acids: CASSLYSATNEKLFF. The CDR3 bases are TGTGCCAGTAGTCTCTACAGTGCAACTAATGAAAAACTGTTTTTT. Full variable domain (outside the CDR3, taken from reference TRBV19 and TRBJ1-4): DGGITQSPKYLFRKEGQNVTLSCEQNLNHDAMYWYRQDPGQGLRLIYYSQIVNDFQKGDIAEGYSVSREKKESFPLTVTSAQKNPTAFYLCASSLYSATNEKLFFGSGTQLSVL.

The V call is TRBV24-1, the J call TRBJ1-5, with D possibly matching TRBD1 (6 bases). Germline CDR1 KGHDR, CDR2 SFDVKD. There are 14 residues in the CDR3. Trimming left V 9 bases short and J 0 bases short, with 11 bases between. DNA for the CDR3: TGTGCCACCGGTGGGGGCGATAGCAATCAGCCCCAGCATTTT. Protein: CATGGGDSNQPQHF.

This chain connects TRBV28 to TRBJ2-5, with 7 bases identical to TRBD1. The CDR3 extends over 15 amino acids. Germline CDR1 is MDHEN and CDR2 is SYDVKM. V was pared by 6 bases and J by 5 bases, with 12 bases of the junction left unmatched. DNA for the CDR3: TGTGCCAGCAGACGGGACAGTCAACCTTGGGAGACCCAGTACTTC. Protein: CASRRDSQPWETQYF. The full variable domain, its missing parts supplied by reference TRBV28 and TRBJ2-5, is DVKVTQSSRYLVKRTGEKVFLECVQDMDHENMFWYRQDPGLGLRLIYFSYDVKMKEKGDIPEGYSVSREKKERFSLILESASTNQTSMYLCASRRDSQPWETQYFGPGTRLLVL.

The chain is built from TRBV9 and TRBJ2-3; TRBD2 matches 8 bases. Trimming cost V 4 bases and J 4 bases; bases outside gene matches: 2. The CDR3 has 13 amino acids. Germline V gene data show CDR1 as SGDLS and CDR2 as YYNGEE. In DNA form, the CDR3 reads TGTGCCAGCAGCCCAGCGGGGGCAGATACGCAGTATTTT. Translated, it gives CASSPAGADTQYF.

This chain links TRBV7-8 with TRBJ2-3; D is ambiguous. Germline CDR1 reads SGHVS; CDR2 reads FQNEAQ. The CDR3 has 12 residues. Trimming took 2 bases from V and 6 from J, leaving 6 bases between them. The CDR3 DNA is TGTGCCAGCAGCTTACCCCGTGATACGCAGTATTTT. It yields the protein CASSLPRDTQYF.

This chain joins TRBV28 and TRBJ2-2, with D tentatively TRBD1 (6 bases). CDR1 is MDHEN and CDR2 is SYDVKM in the germline V gene. The CDR3 is 15 residues long. V was cut by 7 bases and J by 3 bases, with 15 bases left in between. The CDR3 region is CASTSQGLHTGELFF. CDR3 sequence (DNA): TGTGCCAGCACTTCCCAGGGGCTCCACACCGGGGAGCTGTTTTTT.

This rearrangement joins TRBV7-2 to TRBJ1-1; the D gene is possibly TRBD1 (6 bases). V shed 1 base and J shed 1 base, with 10 bases lying between them. Germline values: CDR1 SGHTA, CDR2 FQGNSA. This CDR3 region has 15 residues. The CDR3 DNA reads TGTGCCAGCAGCTTAGGTCCAGGGGCGAACACTGAAGCTTTCTTT. It specifies CASSLGPGANTEAFF.

This clone was recorded once. The chain is built from TRBV7-3 and TRBJ1-2; 12 nucleotides agree with TRBD1. Germline CDR1 and CDR2: SGHTA and FQGTGA. With V trimmed by 5 bases and J by 6 bases, 19 bases remained unmatched. The CDR3 extends over 19 amino acids. The CDR3 sequence: CASSPIPPGQGAGWDGYTF. The CDR3 nucleotides are TGTGCCAGCAGCCCAATTCCCCCGGGACAGGGGGCCGGATGGGATGGCTACACCTTC.

The chain has TRBV9 and TRBJ2-2; D may be TRBD1 (6 bases). The V end was cut by 0 bases, the J end by 2 bases, with 11 bases between. Germline V gene sequence: CDR1 SGDLS, CDR2 YYNGEE. The CDR3 length is 16 residues. The CDR3 loop is CASSVGVRGNTGELFF. DNA for the CDR3: TGTGCCAGCAGCGTAGGGGTCAGGGGAAACACCGGGGAGCTGTTTTTT.

The chain recombines TRBV27 with TRBJ2-5, with 10 bases lining up with TRBD1. This CDR3 spans 15 amino acids. Germline-derived CDR1 and CDR2 are MNHEY and SMNVEV (reference sequence). The junction had 8 bases not matched to a gene; V was cut back by 6 bases and J by 4 bases. The CDR3 sequence is CASRSLGTGAETQYF. CDR3 DNA: TGTGCCAGCAGGAGCCTCGGGACAGGGGCAGAGACCCAGTACTTC.

The gene calls are TRBV6-4 and TRBJ2-1, with 13 bases identical to TRBD2. The V gene's germline CDR1 is MRHNA and CDR2 SNTAGT. J was trimmed by 8 bases and V by 5 bases; bases with no gene match: 9. The CDR3 is made up of 16 amino acids. The CDR3 DNA follows: TGTGCCAGCAGTCCTCTAACTAGCGGGGGGGCAGATGAGCAGTTCTTC. It yields the protein CASSPLTSGGADEQFF.

This chain joins TRBV6-6 and TRBJ1-5; 10 positions match TRBD1. The V gene's germline CDR1 is MNHNY and CDR2 SVGAGI (reference sequence). V lost 10 bases to trimming and J lost 5 bases; unmatched junction nucleotides: 5. CDR3 length: 13 residues. The CDR3 loop is CATGTGVYQPQHF. Here the CDR3 DNA reads TGTGCCACCGGGACAGGGGTTTATCAGCCCCAGCATTTT.

This chain links TRBV5-5 with TRBJ2-7, with TRBD1 identical over 7 bases. This CDR3 is built from 12 residues. Germline loops: CDR1 SGHKS, CDR2 YYEKEE (reference sequence). With V trimmed by 4 bases and J by 5 bases, 3 bases remained unmatched. The chain's CDR3 is CASSATGNEQYF. DNA for the CDR3: TGTGCCAGCAGCGCGACAGGGAACGAGCAGTACTTC.

The chain carries TRBV28 and TRBJ1-1; possible D gene TRBD1, 6 bases. Germline V CDR1 and CDR2: MDHEN, SYDVKM. Trimming shortened V by 6 bases and J by 4 bases, and 15 bases separated the two germline ends. The length of the CDR3 is 14 residues. CDR3 nucleotide sequence: TGTGCCAGCAGACAAGCAGGGGCGGGCACTGAAGCTTTCTTT. Amino acid sequence: CASRQAGAGTEAFF. Full variable domain (remainder filled in from reference TRBV28 and TRBJ1-1): DVKVTQSSRYLVKRTGEKVFLECVQDMDHENMFWYRQDPGLGLRLIYFSYDVKMKEKGDIPEGYSVSREKKERFSLILESASTNQTSMYLCASRQAGAGTEAFFGQGTRLTVV.

This clone was found once. The V call is TRBV3-1 (or the pseudogene TRBV3-2), the J call TRBJ1-2; 9 bases match TRBD1. The junction had 6 bases not matched to a gene; V was cut back by 4 bases and J by 3 bases. Germline V gene sequence: CDR1 LGHDT, CDR2 YNNKEL (reference sequence). This CDR3 is built from 15 residues. In nucleotides, the CDR3 is TGTGCCAGCAGCCCGACGGGACAGGGAGACTATGGCTACACCTTC. This sequence encodes CASSPTGQGDYGYTF.

The chain uses TRBV9 and TRBJ2-3; possibly TRBD2 for D (6 bases). The germline CDR1 and CDR2 sequences are SGDLS and YYNGEE. With 2 bases removed from V and 3 bases from J, the gap between germline ends came to 10 bases. The CDR3 contains 14 residues. The chain's CDR3 is CASSVGGQTDTQYF. The DNA of the CDR3 is TGTGCCAGCAGCGTCGGGGGTCAGACAGATACGCAGTATTTT.

The genes are TRBV7-8 and TRBJ1-1; 12 bases fit TRBD1. Looked up from germline, CDR1 is SGHVS and CDR2 is FQNEAQ. Trimming cost V 0 bases and J 10 bases; bases outside gene matches: 6. This CDR3 has 15 residues. The CDR3 bases are TGTGCCAGCAGCTTAGCGGGACAGGGGGCAAGTATAGCTTTCTTT. Its translation: CASSLAGQGASIAFF. Full variable domain (missing parts from reference TRBV7-8 and TRBJ1-1): GAGVSQSPRYKVAKRGQDVALRCDPISGHVSLFWYQQALGQGPEFLTYFQNEAQLDKSGLPSDRFFAERPEGSVSTLKIQRTQQEDSAVYLCASSLAGQGASIAFFGQGTRLTVV.

The chain combines TRBV5-6 with TRBJ1-2, with D unclear. The CDR3 is 15 residues long. CDR1 and CDR2 (germline): SGHDT, YYEEEE. Trimming stripped 0 bases from V and 5 bases from J, with 14 bases between. The CDR3 DNA follows: TGTGCCAGCAGCTTGGTTAAGCAGGCTCTATATGGCTACACCTTC. As protein: CASSLVKQALYGYTF. The complete variable domain, with remaining parts taken from reference TRBV5-6 and TRBJ1-2, reads DAGVTQSPTHLIKTRGQQVTLRCSPKSGHDTVSWYQQALGQGPQFIFQYYEEEERQRGNFPDRFSGHQFPNYSSELNVNALLLGDSALYLCASSLVKQALYGYTFGSGTRLTVV.

The V and J genes are TRBV4-2 and TRBJ2-5; 9 positions agree with TRBD2. This CDR3 contains 15 residues. Germline CDR1 and CDR2: LGHNA and YNFKEQ. The V gene end was trimmed by 7 bases and the J gene end by 5 bases; junction bases not matched to a gene: 11. CDR3 region: CASTTRAGGSETQYF. CDR3 DNA: TGTGCCAGCACCACGAGGGCGGGGGGGTCGGAGACCCAGTACTTC.